The 23 T cell receptor beta chains below were found in one sample sequenced in a study of vaccination effects on CD4 cells after COVID-19 (dated by TCRdb to 2021 to 2024). To prepare the library, the immunoSEQ multiplex PCR assay was applied. The source is immuneACCESS, and TCRdb retained only in-frame sequences with V and J called. Part of the clones is not carried over; for the studies checked, unresolved V genes explain less than half of this, and the remainder is unexplained. The sample has approximately 11,000 clones on record, roughly 70% of them singletons. The top ten constitute 7.5% to 9.5% of the sample. Their antigens are not known. The ViraFEST assay stimulated PBMC with viral peptide pools and then used TCR sequencing to identify antigen-specific CD4+ T cell clonotypes by expansion. After more than nine days of culture, CD4+ T cells were isolated with the EasySep CD4+ T cell isolation kit. Each participant got two doses of an mRNA SARS-CoV-2 vaccine, either BNT162b2 or mRNA-1273.

Here the sequenced sample was CD4+ T cells from PBMCs cultured with SARS-CoV-2 spike peptides, taken after COVID-19 vaccination. What the cell subset or site label conveys for this sample: SARS-CoV-2 spike overlapping peptide pool stimulation. The receptors stem from a human donor who received a COVID-19 vaccine.

In this sample, this clone is medium-sized. V gene TRBV6-2 or TRBV6-3 combines with J gene TRBJ1-2; TRBD1 aligns across 8 bases. From germline, CDR1 is MNHEY and CDR2 SVGEGT. Unmatched junction bases numbered 13, after V lost 5 bases and J lost 8 bases. The CDR3 totals 15 residues. CDR3 sequence reads: CASSARQGALFGYTF. The DNA of the CDR3 is TGTGCCAGCAGTGCCCGGCAGGGGGCTCTATTCGGCTACACCTTC.

This rearrangement joins TRBV7-2 to TRBJ1-5, with a possible D match to TRBD1 (6 bases). This CDR3 is 14 amino acids long. Germline V gives CDR1 SGHTA, CDR2 FQGNSA. V lost 2 bases to trimming and J lost 2 bases, with 7 bases between them. Written as DNA, the CDR3 is TGTGCCAGCAGCTTATCAGGGGGCAATCAGCCCCAGCATTTT. This gives the protein CASSLSGGNQPQHF.

The chain couples TRBV28 to TRBJ1-1; D remains unclear. V was cut by 3 bases and J by 1 base, with 12 bases left in between. Germline V CDR1 and CDR2: MDHEN, SYDVKM. There are 15 residues in the CDR3. This chain's CDR3 is CASSFPSKRNTEAFF. The CDR3, as DNA: TGTGCCAGCAGTTTCCCCTCGAAGAGGAACACTGAAGCTTTCTTT.

The V call is TRBV10-3, the J call TRBJ2-2, with 10 bases identical to TRBD2. The CDR3 sequence is 18 residues long. Germline V lookup: CDR1 ENHRY, CDR2 SYGVKD. J lost 6 bases, V lost 4 bases, and 14 bases had no gene match. CDR3 nucleotides: TGTGCCATCAGTGCCACCGGGACTAGCGAATGGGCGGCCGGGGAGCTGTTTTTT. Translating it yields CAISATGTSEWAAGELFF.

Relative to its sample, this clone is medium-sized. The J gene is TRBJ1-2, the V gene TRBV14, with 7 bases fitting TRBD1. The CDR3 totals 15 residues. The ends lost 5 bases at V and 5 bases at J; junction bases unmatched: 11. The germline V gene encodes CDR1 SGHDN and CDR2 FVKESK. The CDR3 DNA sequence: TGTGCCAGCAGCGGACGACAGGGAACACTGTATGGCTACACCTTC. This gives the protein CASSGRQGTLYGYTF.

The chain carries TRBV18 and TRBJ1-5; D possibly corresponds to TRBD1 (5 bases). The CDR3 has 14 residues. V dropped 6 bases and J dropped 6 bases, with 15 bases sitting between them. CDR1 is KGHSH, CDR2 LQKENI, per germline. The CDR3 nucleotides are TGTGCCAGCTCGGCGGGACGGTCGGGTCAGCCCCAGCATTTT. This codes for CASSAGRSGQPQHF.

The chain has TRBV10-3 and TRBJ1-2; D gene uncertain. V gave up 0 bases and J gave up 4 bases, with 3 bases separating them. This CDR3 region has 12 residues. Germline CDR1 ENHRY, CDR2 SYGVKD. The CDR3 protein is CAISESRYGYTF. CDR3 nucleotides: TGTGCCATCAGTGAGTCGCGCTATGGCTACACCTTC.

This chain links TRBV5-1 with TRBJ2-2; 7 bases fit TRBD2. Unmatched junction bases numbered 3, after V lost 0 bases and J lost 4 bases. This CDR3 contains 15 residues. CDR1 and CDR2 from the germline V gene are SGHRS and YFSETQ. CDR3 protein: CASSLGPGGTGELFF. As DNA, the CDR3 is TGCGCCAGCAGCTTGGGGCCGGGGGGCACCGGGGAGCTGTTTTTT.

The chain is built from TRBV11-3 and TRBJ2-7; D not resolved. Trimming shortened V by 8 bases and J by 9 bases, and 8 bases separated the two germline ends. The V gene's germline CDR1 is SGHNT and CDR2 YENEEA. There are 9 residues in the CDR3. CDR3: CASPFGQYF. The CDR3 DNA reads as TGTGCCAGCCCTTTTGGGCAGTACTTC.

The genes are TRBV19 and TRBJ2-5; a weak D match, TRBD1 (6 bases). CDR3 length: 16 residues. The V gene lost 5 bases and the J gene lost 5 bases, with 21 bases spanning the gap. Germline V gene data show CDR1 as LNHDA and CDR2 as SQIVND (reference sequence). The CDR3 DNA follows: TGTGCCAGTAGTTCCCCCTCCGGACAGTATGGCGAGACCCAGTACTTC. This gives the protein CASSSPSGQYGETQYF. Complete variable domain (other parts from reference TRBV19 and TRBJ2-5): DGGITQSPKYLFRKEGQNVTLSCEQNLNHDAMYWYRQDPGQGLRLIYYSQIVNDFQKGDIAEGYSVSREKKESFPLTVTSAQKNPTAFYLCASSSPSGQYGETQYFGPGTRLLVL.

This clone was recorded once. This chain joins TRBV6-6 and TRBJ1-3; TRBD1 might be the D (5 bases). The CDR3 covers 13 residues. Germline CDR1 and CDR2: MNHNY and SVGAGI (reference sequence). The V end lost 6 bases, the J end lost 4 bases, and 10 bases lay between the germline ends. The CDR3 nucleotides are TGTGCCAGCAGCAGGGAGGGCGGAAACACCATATATTTT. It specifies CASSREGGNTIYF.

The chain recombines TRBV21-1 with TRBJ2-3; the DNA was not compared with TRBD1, the D call given in the table. TRBV21-1 is flagged as a pseudogene. The CDR3 runs 16 residues. The CDR3 DNA reads as TGTGCCAGCAGCAAACCTGCAAGGGGGCGCACAGATACGCAGTATTTT. Its translation is CASSKPARGRTDTQYF.

This clone was picked up a small number of times. V is TRBV6-2 or TRBV6-3 and J is TRBJ1-4; tentative D call: TRBD1 (5 bases). V lost 2 bases to trimming and J lost 5 bases, with 15 bases between them. The CDR3 is made up of 16 amino acids. CDR1 and CDR2 (germline): MNHEY, SVGEGT. The CDR3 DNA follows: TGTGCCAGCAGTTACCCTCCGGGACGGCTCAATGAAAAACTGTTTTTT. Translation: CASSYPPGRLNEKLFF.

Within the sample, this clone is medium-sized. The V and J genes are TRBV6-5 and TRBJ2-5; perhaps TRBD2 as D (5 bases). Germline-derived CDR1 and CDR2 are MNHEY and SVGAGI. The CDR3 extends over 14 amino acids. V was shortened by 5 bases and J by 4 bases, with 14 bases between the two germline ends. CDR3 loop: CASSLDSGRETQYF. CDR3 DNA: TGTGCCAGCAGTCTAGACTCGGGGAGAGAGACCCAGTACTTC.

J is TRBJ2-7 and V is TRBV2, with no clear D. Trimming cost V 2 bases and J 3 bases, with 8 bases left between them. The germline V gene has CDR1 SNHLY and CDR2 FYNNEI. This CDR3 is built from 13 residues. CDR3 bases: TGTGCCAGCAGTGAACAGACGGGCTACGAGCAGTACTTC. Translated, it gives CASSEQTGYEQYF.

The J gene is TRBJ2-7, the V gene TRBV12-3 or TRBV12-4; D may be TRBD2 (5 bases). Trimming removed 7 bases at V and 2 bases at J, with 12 bases between. The CDR3 extends over 13 amino acids. CDR3 DNA: TGTGCCAGCACAAACCGGGGAACCTACGAGCAGTACTTC. Its protein product is CASTNRGTYEQYF.

This clone has just one count. This sequence joins TRBV3-1 (or the pseudogene TRBV3-2) and TRBJ2-2, with 7 bases matching TRBD2. CDR3 length equals 15 residues. Per germline, CDR1 LGHDT and CDR2 YNNKEL (reference sequence). Losses at the gene ends were 3 bases for V and 4 bases for J; bases not matched to a gene: 5. The CDR3 sequence is CASSQGGLSTGELFF. The CDR3 coding sequence is TGTGCCAGCAGCCAGGGGGGACTAAGCACCGGGGAGCTGTTTTTT.

This clone turned up a few times. This chain joins TRBV6-5 and TRBJ1-6, with TRBD1 as a possible D gene (5 bases). Trimming cost V 4 bases and J 6 bases, with 10 bases left between them. The CDR3 contains 14 residues. The germline V gene has CDR1 MNHEY and CDR2 SVGAGI. Here the CDR3 DNA reads TGTGCCAGCAGTTCCAGGGCCGTTAATTCACCCCTCCACTTT. This translates into CASSSRAVNSPLHF.

The chain carries TRBV7-9 and TRBJ2-3; no reliable D call. Germline CDR1 SEHNR, CDR2 FQNEAQ (reference sequence). The CDR3 has 14 residues. Deletions cut 1 base from V and 2 bases from J, with 7 bases between. In nucleotides, the CDR3 is TGTGCCAGCAGCTTAGGCTCGATCACAGATACGCAGTATTTT. Translating gives CASSLGSITDTQYF.

V usage is TRBV9 and J usage is TRBJ2-7; maybe TRBD2 (6 bases). V was shortened by 0 bases and J by 2 bases, with 18 bases between the two germline ends. Germline CDR1 reads SGDLS; CDR2 reads YYNGEE. CDR3 size: 17 residues. The CDR3 here is CASSVDGAGGVAYEQYF. As DNA, the CDR3 is TGTGCCAGCAGCGTAGACGGGGCCGGCGGGGTGGCCTACGAGCAGTACTTC.

The genes are TRBV4-1 and TRBJ1-5, with 9 bases identical to TRBD1. This CDR3 has 17 amino acids. The V and J ends lost 2 bases and 4 bases, in that order; junction bases with no gene match: 9. The germline gives CDR1 MGHRA, CDR2 YSYEKL. CDR3 region: CASSQMFRTGANQPQHF. The DNA for the CDR3 is TGCGCCAGCAGCCAAATGTTCCGGACAGGGGCAAATCAGCCCCAGCATTTT.

The rearrangement uses TRBV5-1 and TRBJ2-5; tentative D call: TRBD1 (6 bases). The length of the CDR3 is 14 residues. Germline V gene sequence: CDR1 SGHRS, CDR2 YFSETQ. V gave up 1 base and J gave up 4 bases, with 11 bases separating them. The CDR3 region is CASSLTGKGETQYF. CDR3 in DNA: TGCGCCAGCAGCTTGACAGGGAAGGGAGAGACCCAGTACTTC.

The chain is built from TRBV30 and TRBJ2-7, with TRBD2 identical over 8 bases. From germline, CDR1 is GTSNPN and CDR2 SVGIG (reference sequence). V was clipped by 2 bases and J by 6 bases; unmatched bases: 12. The length of the CDR3 is 15 residues. CDR3 in amino acids: CAWSPLGSGKPEQYF. In DNA, the CDR3 is TGTGCCTGGAGTCCCCTGGGTAGCGGGAAGCCCGAGCAGTACTTC.